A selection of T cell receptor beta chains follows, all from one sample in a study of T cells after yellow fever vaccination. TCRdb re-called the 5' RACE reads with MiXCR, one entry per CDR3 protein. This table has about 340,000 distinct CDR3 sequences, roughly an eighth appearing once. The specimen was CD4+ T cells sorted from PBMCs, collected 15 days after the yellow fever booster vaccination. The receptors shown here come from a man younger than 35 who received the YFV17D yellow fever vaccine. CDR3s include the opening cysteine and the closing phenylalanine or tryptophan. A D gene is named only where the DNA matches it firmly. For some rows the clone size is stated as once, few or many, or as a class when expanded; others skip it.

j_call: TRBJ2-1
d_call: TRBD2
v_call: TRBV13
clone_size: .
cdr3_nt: TGTGCCAGCAGCTTAGGCTTAGGGACTAGCGGGGACAATGAGCAGTTCTTC
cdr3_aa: CASSLGLGTSGDNEQFF

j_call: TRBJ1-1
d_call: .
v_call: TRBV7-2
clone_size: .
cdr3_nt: TGTGCCAGCAGCTTAGCTCCCGTTATGTACACTGAAGCTTTCTTT
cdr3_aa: CASSLAPVMYTEAFF

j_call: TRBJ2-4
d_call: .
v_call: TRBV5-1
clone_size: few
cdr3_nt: TGCGCCAGCAGCTTGACGGGTCGGGACACCCAATTTCAGTACTTC
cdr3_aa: CASSLTGRDTQFQYF

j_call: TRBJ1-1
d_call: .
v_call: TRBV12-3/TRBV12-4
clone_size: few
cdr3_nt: TGTGCCAGCAGTTTATTCGGGAGTGGCACTGAAGCTTTCTTT
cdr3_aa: CASSLFGSGTEAFF

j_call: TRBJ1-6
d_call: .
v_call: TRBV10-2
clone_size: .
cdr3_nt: TGCGCCAGCGCCGGGACCTCCTATAATTCACCCCTCCACTTT
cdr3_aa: CASAGTSYNSPLHF

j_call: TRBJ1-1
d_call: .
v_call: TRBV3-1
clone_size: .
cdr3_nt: TGTGCCAGCAGCCAAGGGGGGAAACCTTCGAACACTGAAGCTTTCTTT
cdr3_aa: CASSQGGKPSNTEAFF

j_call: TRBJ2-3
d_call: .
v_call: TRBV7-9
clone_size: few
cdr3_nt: TGTGCCAGCAGCTTAGCGGGGGCCCTATCTGATACGCAGTATTTT
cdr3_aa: CASSLAGALSDTQYF

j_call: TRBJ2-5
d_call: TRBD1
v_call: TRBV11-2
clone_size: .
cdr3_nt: TGTGCCAGCAGCTACACAGGGGGCTGGGAGACCCAGTACTTC
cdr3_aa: CASSYTGGWETQYF

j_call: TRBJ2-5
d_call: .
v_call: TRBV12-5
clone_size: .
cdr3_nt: TGTGCTAGTGCCAGGGGTTCAGGAGAGACCCAGTACTTC
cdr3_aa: CASARGSGETQYF

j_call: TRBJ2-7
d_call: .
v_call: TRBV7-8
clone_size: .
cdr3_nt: TGTGCCAGCAGCTTAGAGGTGGGCCGATTCTACGAGCAGTACTTC
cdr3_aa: CASSLEVGRFYEQYF

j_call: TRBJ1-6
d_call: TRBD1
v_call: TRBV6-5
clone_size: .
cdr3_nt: TGTGCCAGCAGAGGGGGACAGGGGATCTTAAGCTCCTATAATTCACCCCTCCACTTT
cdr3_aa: CASRGGQGILSSYNSPLHF

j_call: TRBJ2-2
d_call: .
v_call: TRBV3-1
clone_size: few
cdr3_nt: TGTGCCAGCAGCCCTATTTACAGGGCCGGGGAGCTGTTTTTT
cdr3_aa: CASSPIYRAGELFF

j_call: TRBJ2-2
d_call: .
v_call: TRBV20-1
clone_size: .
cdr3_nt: TGCAGTGCTATCGGACAGGGGGAGCTGTTTTTT
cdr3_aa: CSAIGQGELFF

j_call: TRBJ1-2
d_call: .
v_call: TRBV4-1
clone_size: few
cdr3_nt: TGCGCCAGCAGCCAAGATCGTATCAAGGGCTATGGCTACACCTTC
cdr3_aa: CASSQDRIKGYGYTF

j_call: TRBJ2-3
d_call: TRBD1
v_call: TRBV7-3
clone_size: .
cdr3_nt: TGTGCCAGCAGCTTAAACTCGGGACAGGGGGACACAGATACGCAGTATTTT
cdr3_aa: CASSLNSGQGDTDTQYF

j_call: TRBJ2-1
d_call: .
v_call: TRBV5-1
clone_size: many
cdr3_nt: TGCGCCAGCAGCTTACCCAGATCAAGTGGTGGGAATGAGCAGTTCTTC
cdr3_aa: CASSLPRSSGGNEQFF

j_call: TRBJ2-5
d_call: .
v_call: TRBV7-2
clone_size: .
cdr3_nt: TGTGCCAGCAGACGCTTAGCCGAAGAGACCCAGTACTTC
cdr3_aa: CASRRLAEETQYF

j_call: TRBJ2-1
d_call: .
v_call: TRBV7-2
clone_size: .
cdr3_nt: TGTGCCAGCAGCCTCGAGTGGCGGGGACGAGATGAGCAGTTCTTC
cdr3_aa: CASSLEWRGRDEQFF

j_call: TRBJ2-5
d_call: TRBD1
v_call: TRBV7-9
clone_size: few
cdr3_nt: TGTGCCAGCAGCTTTTCAGGCAGGGGGCGCGGAGGCGAGACCCAGTACTTC
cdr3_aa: CASSFSGRGRGGETQYF

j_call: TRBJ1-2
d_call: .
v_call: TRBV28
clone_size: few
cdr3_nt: TGTGCCAGCAGTTTAAAGGCCTATGGCTACACCTTC
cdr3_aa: CASSLKAYGYTF

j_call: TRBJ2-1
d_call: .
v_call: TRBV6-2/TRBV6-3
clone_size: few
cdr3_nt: TGTGCCAGCAGTTACTCGGGCGGGGGCCACAATGAGCAGTTCTTC
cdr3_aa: CASSYSGGGHNEQFF

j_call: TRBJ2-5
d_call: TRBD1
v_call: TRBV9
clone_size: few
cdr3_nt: TGTGCCAGCAGCGAAGGCCCGGGACAGGGGACGGAGACCCAGTACTTC
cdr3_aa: CASSEGPGQGTETQYF

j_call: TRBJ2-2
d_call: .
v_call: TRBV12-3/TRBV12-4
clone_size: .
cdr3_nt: TGTGCCAGCAGCGGGGCCCGGGAGCTGTTTTTT
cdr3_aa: CASSGARELFF

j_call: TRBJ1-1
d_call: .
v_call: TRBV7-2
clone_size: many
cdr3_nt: TGTGCCAGCAGCTTATACGGCGCCGACACTGAAGCTTTCTTT
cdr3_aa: CASSLYGADTEAFF

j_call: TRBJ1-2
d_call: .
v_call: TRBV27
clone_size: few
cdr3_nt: TGTGCCAGCAGTCCCCGGGACACCGGCCGTTATGGCTACACCTTC
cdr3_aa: CASSPRDTGRYGYTF

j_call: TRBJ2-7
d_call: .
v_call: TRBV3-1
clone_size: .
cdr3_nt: TGTGCCAGCAGCGTCGAGGGTGGAAACTACGAGCAGTACTTC
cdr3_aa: CASSVEGGNYEQYF

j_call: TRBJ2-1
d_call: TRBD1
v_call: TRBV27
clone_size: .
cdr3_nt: TGTGCCAGCAGGACAGGGGGCGCAGACTACAATGAGCAGTTCTTC
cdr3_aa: CASRTGGADYNEQFF

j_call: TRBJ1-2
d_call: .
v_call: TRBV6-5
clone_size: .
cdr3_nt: TGTGCCAGCAGCTATATCGGTAGGATTAACTATGGCTACACCTTC
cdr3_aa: CASSYIGRINYGYTF

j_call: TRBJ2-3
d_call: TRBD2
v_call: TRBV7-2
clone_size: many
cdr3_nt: TGTGCCAGCAGCCCCCGTAGCGGGGGATATACAGATACGCAGTATTTT
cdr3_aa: CASSPRSGGYTDTQYF

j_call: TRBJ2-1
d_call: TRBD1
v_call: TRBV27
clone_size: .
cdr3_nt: TGTGCCAGCAGTGCCCCGAGACAGGGGGCCTATGAGCAGTTCTTC
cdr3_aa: CASSAPRQGAYEQFF

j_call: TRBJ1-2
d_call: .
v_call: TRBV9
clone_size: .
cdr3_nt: TGTGCCAGCAGCGTAGAAGAGGACTATGGCTACACCTTC
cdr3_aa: CASSVEEDYGYTF

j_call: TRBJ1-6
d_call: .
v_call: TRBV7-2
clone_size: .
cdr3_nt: TGTGCCAGCAGCTTAGGCCGGGGAAAGACTTCACCCCTCCACTTT
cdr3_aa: CASSLGRGKTSPLHF

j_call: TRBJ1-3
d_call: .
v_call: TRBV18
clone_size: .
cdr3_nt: TGTGCCAGCTCACCGCAAGGGACAAGCTCTGGAAACACCATATATTTT
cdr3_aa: CASSPQGTSSGNTIYF

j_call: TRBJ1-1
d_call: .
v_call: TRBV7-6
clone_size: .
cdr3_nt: TGTGCCAGCAGCCACCCTGGGGGGAACACTGAAGCTTTCTTT
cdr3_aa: CASSHPGGNTEAFF

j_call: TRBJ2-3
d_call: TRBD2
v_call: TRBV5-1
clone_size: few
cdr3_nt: TGCGCCAGCAGCTTGGCCGGGGTAGCGGGGGCCCAAGAGTTCCGGTATTTT
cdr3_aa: CASSLAGVAGAQEFRYF

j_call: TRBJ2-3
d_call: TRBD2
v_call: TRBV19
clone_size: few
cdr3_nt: TGTGCCAGTACCATGGGGGGGTATGCAGATACGCAGTATTTT
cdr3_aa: CASTMGGYADTQYF

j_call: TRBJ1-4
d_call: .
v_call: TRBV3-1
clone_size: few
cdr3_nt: TGTGCCAGCAGCCAACGAGGGGCTAGGGAAAAACTGTTTTTT
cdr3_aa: CASSQRGAREKLFF

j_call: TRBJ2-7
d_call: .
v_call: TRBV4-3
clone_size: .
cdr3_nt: TGCGCCAGCAGCCAAGCCCTGCCGGCTTCCTACGAGCAGTACTTC
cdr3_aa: CASSQALPASYEQYF

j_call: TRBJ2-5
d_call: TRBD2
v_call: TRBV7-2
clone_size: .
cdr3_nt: TGTGCCAGCAGCAGAGCGGGGATCGAGACCCAGTACTTC
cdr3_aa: CASSRAGIETQYF

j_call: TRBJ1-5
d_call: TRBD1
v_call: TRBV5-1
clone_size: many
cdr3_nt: TGCGCCAGCAGCCCGACAGGGGCGCAGCCCCAGCATTTT
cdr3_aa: CASSPTGAQPQHF

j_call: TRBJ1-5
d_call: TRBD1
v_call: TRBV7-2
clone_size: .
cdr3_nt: TGTGCCAGCAGCTTCGACAGGGTGCAACAGCCCCAGCATTTT
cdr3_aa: CASSFDRVQQPQHF

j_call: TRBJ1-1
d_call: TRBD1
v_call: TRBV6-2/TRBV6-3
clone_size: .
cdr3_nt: TGTGCCAGCGTGAGGGACAGGGGGTCCCAAAGCACTGAAGCTTTCTTT
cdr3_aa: CASVRDRGSQSTEAFF

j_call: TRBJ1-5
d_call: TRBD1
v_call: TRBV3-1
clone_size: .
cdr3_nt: TGTGCCAGCAGCCAAGGACCAGGGGGTGATCATCAGCCCCAGCATTTT
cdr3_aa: CASSQGPGGDHQPQHF

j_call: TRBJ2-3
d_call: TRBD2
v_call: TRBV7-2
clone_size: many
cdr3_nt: TGTGCCAGCTCCCGGGGGGTGGGACTAGAATCAGATACGCAGTATTTT
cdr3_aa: CASSRGVGLESDTQYF

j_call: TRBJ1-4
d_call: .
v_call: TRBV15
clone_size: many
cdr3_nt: TGTGCCACCAGCAGAGACAGGGCCTGGGATGAAAAACTGTTTTTT
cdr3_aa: CATSRDRAWDEKLFF

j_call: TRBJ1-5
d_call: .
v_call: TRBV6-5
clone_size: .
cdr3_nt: TGTGCCAGCAGTTACCGGGGTTCCAATCAGCCCCAGCATTTT
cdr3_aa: CASSYRGSNQPQHF

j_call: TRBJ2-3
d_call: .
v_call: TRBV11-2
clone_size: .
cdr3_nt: TGTGCCAGCAGCACCGAAAAGAGAGCCACAGATACGCAGTATTTT
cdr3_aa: CASSTEKRATDTQYF

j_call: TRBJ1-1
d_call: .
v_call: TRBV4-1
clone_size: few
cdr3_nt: TGCGCCAGCAGCCAAGATGTCGGGGTTGCAGCTTTCTTT
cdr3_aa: CASSQDVGVAAFF

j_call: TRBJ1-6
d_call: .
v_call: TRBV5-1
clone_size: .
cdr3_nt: TGCGCCAGCAGCTTGGGGGAGAGATCCTATAATTCACCCCTCCACTTT
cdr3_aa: CASSLGERSYNSPLHF

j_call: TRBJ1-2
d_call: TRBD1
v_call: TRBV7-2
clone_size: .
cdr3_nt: TGTGCCAGCAGCTCGGACAGGCACTATGGCTACACCTTC
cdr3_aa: CASSSDRHYGYTF

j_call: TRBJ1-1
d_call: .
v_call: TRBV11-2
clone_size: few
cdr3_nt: TGTGCCAGCAGCGGGGGCCGAGCGAACACTGAAGCTTTCTTT
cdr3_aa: CASSGGRANTEAFF

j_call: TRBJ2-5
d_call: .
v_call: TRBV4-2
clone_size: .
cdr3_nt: TGTGCCAGCAGCCAAGGTTCCCGGACCTCCCAAGAGACCCAGTACTTC
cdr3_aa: CASSQGSRTSQETQYF

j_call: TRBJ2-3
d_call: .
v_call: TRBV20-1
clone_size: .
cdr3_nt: TGCAGTGCGGAACCCGCCTGGGGCACAGATACGCAGTATTTT
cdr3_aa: CSAEPAWGTDTQYF

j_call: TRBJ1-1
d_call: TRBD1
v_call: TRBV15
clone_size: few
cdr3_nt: TGTGCCACCAGCACCAGGGCAGGGGGCGTTGAAGCTTTCTTT
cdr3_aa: CATSTRAGGVEAFF

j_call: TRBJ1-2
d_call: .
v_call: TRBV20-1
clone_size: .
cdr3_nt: TGCAGTGCTAGAGTCGGTGGTTTCGGTGGCTACACCTTC
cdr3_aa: CSARVGGFGGYTF

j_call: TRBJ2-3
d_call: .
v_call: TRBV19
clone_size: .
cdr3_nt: TGTGCCAGTAGTATTGAAACCACAGATACGCAGTATTTT
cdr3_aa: CASSIETTDTQYF